The T cell receptor (beta chain) described here comes from a study of shared clonotypes between healthy human individuals. Overall study context: Donors were two women and a few men aged 18 to 49.

Measured with immunoSEQ multiplex PCR; TCRdb has only the in-frame clones, and not every one. The sample includes over a million clones, 60% to 80% seen only once; the top ten take around 1.5%. With regard to this clone: Mismatch with germline at one junction end may stem from a read error.

Sequencing used memory CD4+ T cells sorted from blood. Subset of the sample: CD45RA-negative fraction. This sequence was found in a man aged 18 to 35 in good health.

DNA for the CDR3: TGCAGCGTGGAAGTAAACAGGGGCGCGGGCGGGACCCAGTACTTC. Translating it yields CSVEVNRGAGGTQYF. The chain joins TRBV29-1 to TRBJ2-5; 7 bases are a match to TRBD1. CDR1 and CDR2 from the germline V gene are SQVTM and ANQGSEA. CDR3 length: 15 residues.